The 31 T cell receptor beta chains below come from one sample, sequenced in a study of CXCR3-negative and CXCR3-positive naive CD8 T cells. Study observations and caveats: TRB CDR3s of CXCR3-positive naive cells were more hydrophobic than those of CXCR3-negative naive cells.

Antigens for these TCRs are unknown. TRB cDNA was prepared as libraries by UMI-labeled 5' RACE. Following a re-call of the 5' RACE reads, TCRdb has one entry per CDR3 protein and lacks DNA. This sample's table has over 95,000 distinct CDR3 sequences. Sequencing was done on a sample of naive CXCR3+ CD8+ T cells from blood. Subset: CD45RO-CCR7+CD27+CD95- naive CD8+ T cells expressing CXCR3 (TNR3+). These receptors all come from a human donor in good health. Some clones in this sample may be carry-over from other donors' samples.

This sequence joins TRBV7-8 and TRBJ2-3; TCRdb picks TRBD1, but there is no DNA to check that call. The germline V gene has CDR1 SGHVS and CDR2 FQNEAQ. CDR3 length: 15 amino acids. Here the CDR3 reads CASSLLGGPGDTQYF. Combining the CDR3 with reference TRBV7-8 and TRBJ2-3 gives the whole variable domain GAGVSQSPRYKVAKRGQDVALRCDPISGHVSLFWYQQALGQGPEFLTYFQNEAQLDKSGLPSDRFFAERPEGSVSTLKIQRTQQEDSAVYLCASSLLGGPGDTQYFGPGTRLTVL.

The chain recombines TRBV12-3 or TRBV12-4 with TRBJ1-2; the D call from TCRdb, TRBD1, cannot be confirmed without DNA. The CDR3 runs to 14 residues. CDR3 amino acids: CASSRQGAAYGYTF.

This sequence joins TRBV9 and TRBJ2-7; TCRdb proposes TRBD2, but this gene call is untestable without DNA. Germline values: CDR1 SGDLS, CDR2 YYNGEE. CDR3 length: 15 residues. The chain's CDR3 is CASSRGRLASYEQYF.

The chain couples TRBV7-2 to TRBJ2-3; the TCRdb D gene call, TRBD2, has no DNA to confirm it. This CDR3 is built from 16 residues. CDR1 is SGHTA and CDR2 is FQGNSA in the germline V gene. CDR3 region: CASSGVAGYATDTQYF.

The rearrangement links TRBV7-8 to TRBJ2-1. There are 15 residues in the CDR3. Germline V lookup: CDR1 SGHVS, CDR2 FQNEAQ. The CDR3 loop reads CASSLAGVDYNEQFF.

V and J are TRBV28 and TRBJ1-6. This CDR3 contains 14 residues. From germline, CDR1 is MDHEN and CDR2 SYDVKM. CDR3 residues: CASSDAGENSPLHF.

The rearrangement links TRBV7-9 to TRBJ1-1. Germline V gene sequence: CDR1 SEHNR, CDR2 FQNEAQ (reference sequence). CDR3 size: 12 residues. CDR3 protein: CASSSKRSIAFF.

V is TRBV25-1 and J is TRBJ2-1; TCRdb calls TRBD2, which cannot be checked without DNA. Looked up from germline, CDR1 is MGHDK and CDR2 is SYGVNS. The CDR3 spans 16 residues. CDR3 amino acids: CASSEWTSGGADEQFF.

The chain uses TRBV19 and TRBJ2-1; TCRdb calls TRBD2, which cannot be checked without DNA. Per the germline V gene, CDR1 is LNHDA and CDR2 is SQIVND (reference sequence). The length of the CDR3 is 14 residues. The CDR3 is CASNHASGSNEQFF.

The genes are TRBV5-5 and TRBJ2-5. Germline CDR1 and CDR2: SGHKS and YYEKEE (reference sequence). CDR3 length: 13 residues. CDR3 sequence reads: CASSWGLVETQYF.

V is TRBV21-1 and J is TRBJ2-1; no DNA is available, so the TRBD2 call from TCRdb remains unchecked. TRBV21-1 is a pseudogene segment. CDR3 length: 16 residues. This chain's CDR3 is CASSKRLTDFDNEQFF.

The J gene is TRBJ2-1, the V gene TRBV7-9; TCRdb returns TRBD2, unconfirmable since there is no DNA. This CDR3 is built from 14 residues. CDR1 and CDR2 from the germline V gene are SEHNR and FQNEAQ (reference sequence). The CDR3: CASSDRDSPNEQFF.

The chain combines TRBV3-1 with TRBJ2-2. The CDR3 runs 14 residues. Germline V gene sequence: CDR1 LGHDT, CDR2 YNNKEL (reference sequence). The CDR3 is CASKDRVDTGELFF.

The chain couples TRBV29-1 to TRBJ2-1; the D gene TCRdb calls, TRBD1, cannot be checked with no DNA. This CDR3 contains 12 residues. Germline CDR1 is SQVTM and CDR2 is ANQGSEA. CDR3 in amino acids: CSVERQGFWQFF.

The chain couples TRBV4-2 to TRBJ2-7; TCRdb calls TRBD2, which cannot be checked without DNA. Germline V gene data show CDR1 as LGHNA and CDR2 as YNFKEQ. The CDR3 length is 20 residues. The chain's CDR3 is CASSHATAEQNSGMSYEQYF.

The CDR3 reads CASSWSGTSGGAYETQYF. The gene calls are TRBV28 and TRBJ2-5; the D gene TCRdb calls, TRBD2, cannot be checked with no DNA. CDR1 and CDR2 (germline): MDHEN, SYDVKM. The CDR3 extends over 18 amino acids.

The CDR3 reads CSALYPGQGANTDTQYF. This rearrangement joins TRBV20-1 to TRBJ2-3; checking the TCRdb D call of TRBD1 is not possible without DNA. CDR3 length: 17 residues. Germline values: CDR1 DFQATT, CDR2 SNEGSKA (reference sequence).

The chain recombines TRBV28 with TRBJ2-1; absent DNA, TCRdb's TRBD1 call cannot be checked. Germline CDR1 MDHEN, CDR2 SYDVKM. This CDR3 has 15 residues. The CDR3 here is CASSFLGNGGYEQFF.

The chain joins TRBV29-1 to TRBJ2-7; lacking DNA, the TRBD1 call made by TCRdb goes unchecked. The CDR3 totals 14 residues. The germline CDR1 and CDR2 sequences are SQVTM and ANQGSEA. CDR3 amino acids: CSVEGTPDRDEQYF.

The chain joins TRBV5-5 to TRBJ2-7; the D call of TRBD1 rests on TCRdb alone, since no DNA is present to check it. Germline lookup yields CDR1 SGHKS and CDR2 YYEKEE (reference sequence). The CDR3 is 14 residues long. The CDR3 loop is CASRSGQGAYEQYF. Based on the CDR3 plus reference TRBV5-5 and TRBJ2-7, the full variable domain is DAGVTQSPTHLIKTRGQQVTLRCSPISGHKSVSWYQQVLGQGPQFIFQYYEKEERGRGNFPDRFSARQFPNYSSELNVNALLLGDSALYLCASRSGQGAYEQYFGPGTRLTVT.

The rearrangement joins TRBV12-3 or TRBV12-4 to TRBJ2-3. The CDR3 length is 11 residues. CDR3 region: CASSFWDTRYF.

V usage is TRBV9 and J usage is TRBJ2-5; with no DNA, the TCRdb D assignment of TRBD1 cannot be verified. This CDR3 contains 15 residues. Per the germline V gene, CDR1 is SGDLS and CDR2 is YYNGEE. CDR3 in amino acids: CASSASRRREETQYF.

The CDR3 loop is CASSPFQGPYQETQYF. The rearrangement joins TRBV14 to TRBJ2-5; the TRBD1 assignment by TCRdb is unverifiable without DNA. The CDR3 covers 16 residues. The germline V gene has CDR1 SGHDN and CDR2 FVKESK.

This chain joins TRBV6-1 and TRBJ2-1. CDR3 length equals 13 residues. In germline, CDR1 is MNHNS, CDR2 SASEGT. CDR3: CASSAASNNEQFF.

The chain recombines TRBV5-5 with TRBJ1-1. CDR1 is SGHKS, CDR2 YYEKEE, per germline (reference sequence). The CDR3 covers 16 residues. CDR3 sequence: CASSLIGVGPQLEAFF.

The V gene is TRBV5-5, the J gene TRBJ2-7; TCRdb's D gene call, TRBD1, goes unchecked for lack of DNA. This CDR3 contains 15 residues. Germline lookup yields CDR1 SGHKS and CDR2 YYEKEE (reference sequence). CDR3 sequence: CASSFGPGQGNEQYF. Combining the CDR3 with reference TRBV5-5 and TRBJ2-7 gives the whole variable domain DAGVTQSPTHLIKTRGQQVTLRCSPISGHKSVSWYQQVLGQGPQFIFQYYEKEERGRGNFPDRFSARQFPNYSSELNVNALLLGDSALYLCASSFGPGQGNEQYFGPGTRLTVT.

The chain links TRBV25-1 to TRBJ2-2. Germline-derived CDR1 and CDR2 are MGHDK and SYGVNS. The CDR3 covers 14 residues. The CDR3 spells CASSEFTATGELFF.

The CDR3 spells CASSQGDRAPGNEQFF. The chain links TRBV7-8 to TRBJ2-1; TCRdb's D gene call, TRBD1, goes unchecked for lack of DNA. The V gene's germline CDR1 is SGHVS and CDR2 FQNEAQ. The CDR3 spans 16 residues.

The CDR3 is CASSPSGIFYGGYTF. The rearrangement joins TRBV7-9 to TRBJ1-2. This CDR3 comprises 15 residues. CDR1 and CDR2 from the germline V gene are SEHNR and FQNEAQ (reference sequence).

V and J are TRBV24-1 and TRBJ2-1; TCRdb reports TRBD2, a call that lacks DNA to check it against. CDR3 length: 17 amino acids. CDR1 and CDR2 from the germline V gene are KGHDR and SFDVKD. The CDR3: CATSDPDSLSSYNEQFF.

The rearrangement links TRBV2 to TRBJ2-2. The CDR3 consists of 13 residues. The V gene's germline CDR1 is SNHLY and CDR2 FYNNEI. CDR3 sequence: CASSEGNTGELFF. Filled out from reference TRBV2 and TRBJ2-2, the complete variable domain reads EPEVTQTPSHQVTQMGQEVILRCVPISNHLYFYWYRQILGQKVEFLVSFYNNEISEKSEIFDDQFSVERPDGSNFTLKIRSTKLEDSAMYFCASSEGNTGELFFGEGSRLTVL.